The 23 T cell receptor beta chains listed next were all sequenced from one sample in a study of T cell repertoires in cytomegalovirus infection. TCRdb itself ran the reads through MiXCR, one entry per CDR3 protein. The sample shows just under 550,000 distinct CDR3 sequences, 26% of them seen only once. Specimen: PBMCs. The receptors originated from a human donor in good health (CMV status not recorded). Some clones in this sample may be carry-over from other donors' samples.

This clonotype was counted ten times or more. The chain uses TRBV12-3 or TRBV12-4 and TRBJ1-1; TRBD1 matches at 7 bases. CDR3 size: 15 residues. Trimming took 3 bases from V and 0 from J; bases not matched to a gene: 4. CDR3 protein: CASSFPDRMNTEAFF. In DNA form, the CDR3 reads TGTGCCAGCAGTTTCCCGGACAGGATGAACACTGAAGCTTTCTTT.

This chain uses TRBV5-1 with TRBJ1-1; no firm D call. The CDR3 runs 16 residues. The germline CDR1 and CDR2 sequences are SGHRS and YFSETQ. The V gene lost 0 bases and the J gene lost 1 base, with 13 bases spanning the gap. Written as DNA, the CDR3 is TGCGCCAGCAGCTTGGGTCTCTCCACGGCGAACACTGAAGCTTTCTTT. It yields the protein CASSLGLSTANTEAFF.

This clonotype was counted a few times. The CDR3: CASSFPGLYNEQFF. The CDR3 bases are TGCGCCAGCAGCTTCCCGGGGCTGTACAATGAGCAGTTCTTC. The chain has TRBV23-1 and TRBJ2-1; D may be TRBD1 or TRBD2 (5 bases each). TRBV23-1 is designated an ORF whose function remains uncertain. This CDR3 has 14 residues. V was pared by 6 bases and J by 4 bases, with 13 bases between.

This clonotype came up a few times. The chain recombines TRBV12-3 or TRBV12-4 with TRBJ1-4, with 8 bases fitting TRBD1. This CDR3 is built from 15 residues. V was pared by 7 bases and J by 7 bases, with 11 bases of the junction left unmatched. The CDR3 coding sequence is TGTGCCAGCACCCTTCAGGGGGCCGGGGGTGAAAAACTGTTTTTT. This gives the protein CASTLQGAGGEKLFF.

The chain links TRBV6-1 to TRBJ2-4, with TRBD1 as a possible D gene (7 bases). This CDR3 is built from 15 residues. Trimming removed 0 bases from V and 6 bases from J, with 12 bases in between. CDR1 MNHNS and CDR2 SASEGT come from the germline V gene. DNA of the CDR3: TGTGCCAGCAGTGAAGCCAGGGGGGCATTAAACATTCAGTACTTC. It codes for CASSEARGALNIQYF.

The gene calls are TRBV14 and TRBJ2-1; no clear D gene. CDR3 length equals 14 residues. Germline V lookup: CDR1 SGHDN, CDR2 FVKESK. Trimming took off 5 bases at V and 4 bases at J, with 12 bases between the two ends. This CDR3 reads CASSSPWLYNEQFF. As DNA, the CDR3 is TGTGCCAGCAGCAGTCCGTGGCTGTACAATGAGCAGTTCTTC.

CDR3 DNA: TGTGCCAGCAGTTACGCCAGCGGCCTAGGGTACGAGCAGTACTTC. Amino acid sequence: CASSYASGLGYEQYF. This chain links TRBV6-5 with TRBJ2-7; tentatively, D is TRBD2 (5 bases). The CDR3 has 15 amino acids. CDR1 and CDR2 (germline): MNHEY, SVGAGI. Trimming took 2 bases from V and 4 from J, leaving 15 bases between them.

This clonotype was seen a handful of times. This rearrangement joins TRBV9 to TRBJ2-5; D may be TRBD2 (5 bases). This CDR3 has 15 residues. The V gene's germline CDR1 is SGDLS and CDR2 YYNGEE. Trimming removed 0 bases from V and 1 base from J, with 10 bases in between. CDR3 sequence: CASSVGGILQETQYF. The CDR3 region has the DNA TGTGCCAGCAGCGTAGGAGGGATCCTCCAAGAGACCCAGTACTTC.

The V gene is TRBV28, the J gene TRBJ1-2; D perhaps matches TRBD1 (5 bases). Germline V gene data show CDR1 as MDHEN and CDR2 as SYDVKM. With 5 bases removed from V and 1 base from J, the gap between germline ends came to 11 bases. The CDR3 loop spans 14 amino acids. CDR3 sequence (DNA): TGTGCCAGCAGTAACGGGGGAAATAACTATGGCTACACCTTC. This encodes CASSNGGNNYGYTF.

This chain uses TRBV4-3 with TRBJ1-6, with 7 bases lining up with TRBD1. The CDR3 is 17 residues long. Germline trimming cut 0 bases from V and 7 bases from J; bases unmatched to any gene: 9. The V gene's germline CDR1 is LGHNA and CDR2 YSLEER. The CDR3 spells CASSQDSGQVGNSPLHF. The DNA for the CDR3 is TGCGCCAGCAGCCAAGATTCTGGACAGGTTGGGAATTCACCCCTCCACTTT.

The chain joins TRBV10-3 to TRBJ2-1, with D unresolved. Per the germline V gene, CDR1 is ENHRY and CDR2 is SYGVKD. Trimming removed 5 bases from V and 8 bases from J, with 13 bases in between. This CDR3 contains 13 residues. CDR3 in amino acids: CAISRPFTDEQFF. For the CDR3, the DNA is TGTGCCATCAGTCGACCCTTCACCGATGAGCAGTTCTTC.

In this sample, this clonotype turned up many times. The chain has TRBV20-1 and TRBJ2-5, with unresolved D. The CDR3 extends over 13 amino acids. V was trimmed by 6 bases and J by 3 bases, leaving 14 bases between them. Per the germline V gene, CDR1 is DFQATT and CDR2 is SNEGSKA (reference sequence). DNA of the CDR3: TGCAGTGCGATCTCTCGGCAGGAAGAGACCCAGTACTTC. This codes for CSAISRQEETQYF.

This clonotype was recorded at least ten times. The chain uses TRBV7-2 and TRBJ1-3, with D hard to call. The CDR3 has 12 amino acids. V lost 5 bases, J lost 4 bases, and 6 bases lay in between. Germline CDR1 is SGHTA and CDR2 is FQGNSA. The CDR3 DNA sequence: TGTGCCAGCAGCCTGAGCGGAAACACCATATATTTT. This translates into CASSLSGNTIYF.

This chain links TRBV5-8 with TRBJ1-2; TRBD1 agrees at 9 bases. CDR3 size: 18 residues. The germline gives CDR1 SGHTS, CDR2 YDEGEE. V was pared by 0 bases and J by 4 bases, with 13 bases of the junction left unmatched. CDR3 in amino acids: CASSLARRGQGVIYGYTF. In nucleotides, the CDR3 is TGTGCCAGCAGCTTGGCCCGCCGGGGACAGGGTGTAATCTATGGCTACACCTTC.

The chain has TRBV9 and TRBJ2-1; maybe TRBD1 (5 bases). CDR1 is SGDLS, CDR2 YYNGEE, per germline. This CDR3 is built from 14 residues. V dropped 4 bases and J dropped 5 bases, with 13 bases sitting between them. DNA of the CDR3: TGTGCCAGCAGCCCGTGGACACCAGACAATGAGCAGTTCTTC. Protein sequence: CASSPWTPDNEQFF.

Ten or more counts support this clonotype. The chain carries TRBV4-1 and TRBJ2-7; 12 bases are a match to TRBD1. J lost 2 bases, V lost 3 bases, and 5 bases had no gene match. Germline V CDR1 and CDR2: MGHRA, YSYEKL. CDR3 length equals 16 residues. The CDR3 DNA reads as TGCGCCAGCAGCCAGGGGACAGGGGGCGGACCCTACGAGCAGTACTTC. It translates to CASSQGTGGGPYEQYF.

A single count supports this clonotype. The chain has TRBV7-4 and TRBJ1-3, with D unclear. The CDR3 spans 16 residues. Germline V gives CDR1 SGHVT, CDR2 SQSDAQ. V dropped 0 bases and J dropped 0 bases, with 9 bases sitting between them. In DNA, the CDR3 is TGTGCCAGCAGCTTAGCCCTCCAGAGCTCTGGAAACACCATATATTTT. Protein sequence: CASSLALQSSGNTIYF.

The chain carries TRBV28 and TRBJ1-5, with D uncertain. This CDR3 region has 15 residues. Germline-derived CDR1 and CDR2 are MDHEN and SYDVKM. Trimming pared 5 bases from V and 0 bases from J, leaving 11 bases between. The CDR3 DNA is TGTGCCAGCAGTGGGTCGGACGCTAGCAATCAGCCCCAGCATTTT. Translated, it gives CASSGSDASNQPQHF.

The chain couples TRBV6-2 or TRBV6-3 to TRBJ2-5; 11 bases match TRBD1. The CDR3 covers 16 residues. Trimming removed 5 bases from V and 4 bases from J; junction bases left unmatched: 9. Germline-derived CDR1 and CDR2 are MNHEY and SVGEGT. CDR3 DNA: TGTGCCAGCAGTGCCCTGCGGACAGGGGGCAGAGAGACCCAGTACTTC. Protein sequence: CASSALRTGGRETQYF.

This clonotype was seen repeatedly, ten times or more. The chain is built from TRBV7-2 and TRBJ1-1, with D uncertain. This CDR3 contains 13 residues. V gave up 3 bases and J gave up 2 bases, with 7 bases separating them. From germline, CDR1 is SGHTA and CDR2 FQGNSA. The CDR3 DNA is TGTGCCAGCAGCTTCAGTAGAAACACTGAAGCTTTCTTT. Translating it yields CASSFSRNTEAFF. Drawing the rest from reference TRBV7-2 and TRBJ1-1, the complete variable domain is GAGVSQSPSNKVTEKGKDVELRCDPISGHTALYWYRQSLGQGLEFLIYFQGNSAPDKSGLPSDRFSAERTGGSVSTLTIQRTQQEDSAVYLCASSFSRNTEAFFGQGTRLTVV.

V gene TRBV6-1 combines with J gene TRBJ1-3; 10 nucleotides agree with TRBD1. Germline V lookup: CDR1 MNHNS, CDR2 SASEGT. There are 19 residues in the CDR3. The J segment lost 7 bases and the V segment lost 7 bases, leaving 22 bases of the junction unmatched. DNA of the CDR3: TGTGCCAGCATACTTTATCCCGTGAGGGGAGGACAGGGGGACAACACCATATATTTT. Its translation is CASILYPVRGGQGDNTIYF.

This sequence joins TRBV7-9 and TRBJ2-5, with D tentatively TRBD2 (6 bases). V was cut by 5 bases and J by 5 bases, with 12 bases left in between. The CDR3 has 13 amino acids. Germline V gene lookup returns CDR1 SEHNR and CDR2 FQNEAQ (reference sequence). The CDR3 DNA sequence: TGTGCCAGCAGCGGAGGGCCGGTCGAGACCCAGTACTTC. Translated: CASSGGPVETQYF.

The CDR3 protein is CASSRWGALTYEQYV. The CDR3 nucleotides are TGTGCCAGCAGTAGGTGGGGGGCGCTGACCTACGAGCAGTACGTC. V and J are TRBV27 and TRBJ2-7; D is possibly TRBD1 or TRBD2 (6 bases each). Trimming pared 5 bases from V and 2 bases from J, leaving 16 bases between. This CDR3 region has 15 residues. Germline V gives CDR1 MNHEY, CDR2 SMNVEV (reference sequence).